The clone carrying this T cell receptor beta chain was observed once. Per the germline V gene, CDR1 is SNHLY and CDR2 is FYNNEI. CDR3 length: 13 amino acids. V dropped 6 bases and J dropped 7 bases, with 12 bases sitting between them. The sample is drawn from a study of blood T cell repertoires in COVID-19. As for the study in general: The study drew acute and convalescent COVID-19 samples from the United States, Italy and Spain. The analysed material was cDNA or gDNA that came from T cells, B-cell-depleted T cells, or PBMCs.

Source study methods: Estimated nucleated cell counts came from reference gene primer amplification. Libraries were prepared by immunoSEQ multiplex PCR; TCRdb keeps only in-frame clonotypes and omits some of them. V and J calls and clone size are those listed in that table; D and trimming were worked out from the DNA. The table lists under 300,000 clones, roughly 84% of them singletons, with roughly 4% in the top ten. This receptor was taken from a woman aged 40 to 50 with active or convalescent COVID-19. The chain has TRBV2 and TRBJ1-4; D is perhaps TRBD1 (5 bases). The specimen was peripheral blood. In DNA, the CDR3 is TGTGCCAGCAGGTGGCAGGGTGGTGAAAAACTGTTTTTT. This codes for CASRWQGGEKLFF.